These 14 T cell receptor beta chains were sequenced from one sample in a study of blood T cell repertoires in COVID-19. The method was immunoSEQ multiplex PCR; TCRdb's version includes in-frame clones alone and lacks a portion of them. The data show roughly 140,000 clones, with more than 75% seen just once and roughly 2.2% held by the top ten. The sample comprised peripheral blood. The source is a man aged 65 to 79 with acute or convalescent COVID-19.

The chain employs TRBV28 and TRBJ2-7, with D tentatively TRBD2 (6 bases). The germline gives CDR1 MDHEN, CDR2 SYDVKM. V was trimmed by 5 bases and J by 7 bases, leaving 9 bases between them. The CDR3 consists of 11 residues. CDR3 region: CASSIAEEQYF. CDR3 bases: TGTGCCAGCAGTATAGCGGAGGAGCAGTACTTC.

CDR3 sequence reads: CASSESGTSGSREQYF. In DNA, the CDR3 is TGCGCCAGCAGTGAATCCGGGACTAGCGGATCTCGGGAGCAGTACTTC. V is TRBV10-1 and J is TRBJ2-7; TRBD2 aligns across 11 bases. The CDR3 spans 16 residues. Per germline, CDR1 WNHNN and CDR2 SYGVQD (reference sequence). J gave up 7 bases and V 3 bases, and 11 bases lay outside the gene matches.

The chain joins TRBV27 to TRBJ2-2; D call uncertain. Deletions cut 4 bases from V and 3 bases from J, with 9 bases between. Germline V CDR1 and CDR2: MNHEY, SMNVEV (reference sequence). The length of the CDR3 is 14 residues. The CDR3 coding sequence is TGTGCCAGCAGTTCGAGGCCCGACACCGGGGAGCTGTTTTTT. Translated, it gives CASSSRPDTGELFF.

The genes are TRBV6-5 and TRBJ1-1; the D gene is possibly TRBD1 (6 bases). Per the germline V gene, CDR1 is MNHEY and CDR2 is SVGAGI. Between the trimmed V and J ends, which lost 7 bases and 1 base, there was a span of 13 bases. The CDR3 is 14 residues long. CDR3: CASTRSDRNTEAFF. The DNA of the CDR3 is TGTGCCAGCACCCGCTCGGACAGGAACACTGAAGCTTTCTTT.

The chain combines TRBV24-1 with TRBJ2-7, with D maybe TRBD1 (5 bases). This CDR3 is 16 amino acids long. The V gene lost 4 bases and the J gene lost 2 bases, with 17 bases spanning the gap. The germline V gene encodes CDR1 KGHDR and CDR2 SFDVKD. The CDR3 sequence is CATSDGVGRGPYEQYF. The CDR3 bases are TGTGCCACCAGTGACGGTGTTGGAAGGGGCCCCTACGAGCAGTACTTC.

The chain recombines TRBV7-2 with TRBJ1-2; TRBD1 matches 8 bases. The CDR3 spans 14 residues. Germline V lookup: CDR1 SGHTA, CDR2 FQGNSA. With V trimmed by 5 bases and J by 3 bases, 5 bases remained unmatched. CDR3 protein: CASSAGTGDYGYTF. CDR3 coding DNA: TGTGCCAGCAGCGCCGGGACAGGTGACTATGGCTACACCTTC. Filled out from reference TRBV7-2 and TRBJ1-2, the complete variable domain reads GAGVSQSPSNKVTEKGKDVELRCDPISGHTALYWYRQSLGQGLEFLIYFQGNSAPDKSGLPSDRFSAERTGGSVSTLTIQRTQQEDSAVYLCASSAGTGDYGYTFGSGTRLTVV.

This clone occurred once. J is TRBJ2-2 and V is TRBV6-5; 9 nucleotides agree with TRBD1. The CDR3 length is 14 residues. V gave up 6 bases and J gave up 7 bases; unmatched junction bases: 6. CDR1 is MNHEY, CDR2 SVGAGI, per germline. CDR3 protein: CASRSGTGIGELFF. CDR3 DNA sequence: TGTGCCAGCAGGTCCGGGACAGGGATCGGGGAGCTGTTTTTT.

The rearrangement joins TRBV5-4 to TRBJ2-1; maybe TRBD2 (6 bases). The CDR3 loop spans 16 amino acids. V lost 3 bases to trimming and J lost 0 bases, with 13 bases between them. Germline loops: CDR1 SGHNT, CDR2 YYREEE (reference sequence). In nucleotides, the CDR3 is TGTGCCAGCAGCTGGGGACTTCCTAGCTCCTACAATGAGCAGTTCTTC. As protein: CASSWGLPSSYNEQFF.

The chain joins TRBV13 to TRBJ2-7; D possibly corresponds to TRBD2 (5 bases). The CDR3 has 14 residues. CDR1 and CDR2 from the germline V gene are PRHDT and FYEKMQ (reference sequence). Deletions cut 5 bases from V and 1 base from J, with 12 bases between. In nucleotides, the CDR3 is TGTGCCAGCAGCCGGACCGGGGAATCCTACGAGCAGTACTTC. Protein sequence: CASSRTGESYEQYF.

The CDR3 loop is CASSSTTTQYF. The CDR3 bases are TGTGCCAGCAGCTCCACAACAACGCAGTATTTT. V is TRBV11-3 and J is TRBJ2-3; no clear D. Trimming stripped 4 bases from V and 9 bases from J, with 8 bases between. Per germline, CDR1 SGHNT and CDR2 YENEEA. This CDR3 is built from 11 residues.

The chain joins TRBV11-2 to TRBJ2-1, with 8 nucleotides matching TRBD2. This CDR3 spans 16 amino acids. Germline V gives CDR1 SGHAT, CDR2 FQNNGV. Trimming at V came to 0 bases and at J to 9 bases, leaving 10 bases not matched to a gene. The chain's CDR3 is CASSLEPFAGGIEQFF. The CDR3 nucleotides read TGTGCCAGCAGCTTAGAACCTTTCGCGGGGGGCATTGAGCAGTTCTTC.

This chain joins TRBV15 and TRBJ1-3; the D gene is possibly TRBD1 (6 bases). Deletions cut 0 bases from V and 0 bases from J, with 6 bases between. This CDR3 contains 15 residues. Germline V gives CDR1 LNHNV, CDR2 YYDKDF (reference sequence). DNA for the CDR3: TGTGCCACCAGCAGAGAACAGGGCTCTGGAAACACCATATATTTT. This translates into CATSREQGSGNTIYF.

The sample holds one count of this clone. The CDR3 DNA sequence: TGTGCCAGTAGTCCTGCTCGGGAGAATGGGAACATTCAGTACTTC. Translating gives CASSPARENGNIQYF. The chain joins TRBV19 to TRBJ2-4; D is possibly TRBD2 (6 bases). Trimming stripped 5 bases from V and 7 bases from J, with 18 bases between. Looked up from germline, CDR1 is LNHDA and CDR2 is SQIVND (reference sequence). CDR3 length equals 15 residues.

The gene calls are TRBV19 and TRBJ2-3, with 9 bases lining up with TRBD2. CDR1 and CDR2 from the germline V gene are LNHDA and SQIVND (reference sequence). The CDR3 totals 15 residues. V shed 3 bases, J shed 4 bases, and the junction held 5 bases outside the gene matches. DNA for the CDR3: TGTGCCAGTAGTATTTTGACTAGCGGTTCAGATACGCAGTATTTT. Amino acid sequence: CASSILTSGSDTQYF.